Each of the 20 T cell receptor beta chains below was sequenced from the same sample in a study of CD8 T cells in Susac syndrome. Random-hexamer reverse transcription was applied to roughly 0.5 to 1 ug RNA. TCRdb re-called the immunoSEQ multiplex PCR reads through MiXCR, storing one row per CDR3 protein. The sample consists of about 200,000 distinct CDR3 sequences, roughly 96% of them appearing once. The sequenced sample was CD4+ T cells from PBMCs. The receptors shown here come from a human donor in good health.

The chain employs TRBV20-1 and TRBJ1-1; a weak D match, TRBD1 (6 bases). Germline values: CDR1 DFQATT, CDR2 SNEGSKA (reference sequence). The CDR3 has 13 amino acids. V dropped 3 bases and J dropped 4 bases, with 12 bases sitting between them. CDR3: CSARNRARTEAFF. The CDR3 coding sequence is TGCAGTGCTAGGAACAGGGCTCGCACTGAAGCTTTCTTT.

CDR3 residues: CASGPRVEPKTQYF. Written as DNA, the CDR3 is TGTGCCAGTGGCCCCCGCGTCGAGCCGAAGACCCAGTACTTC. The chain couples TRBV6-6 to TRBJ2-5; D gene ambiguous. Trimming removed 9 bases at V and 6 bases at J, with 20 bases between. This CDR3 comprises 14 residues. CDR1 is MNHNY, CDR2 SVGAGI, per germline (reference sequence).

This clonotype has only one observation. The chain has TRBV20-1 and TRBJ1-3, with D uncertain. This CDR3 comprises 14 residues. The germline V gene has CDR1 DFQATT and CDR2 SNEGSKA (reference sequence). V lost 0 bases, J lost 2 bases, and 8 bases lay in between. Here the CDR3 DNA reads TGCAGTGCTAGAGACCGCGGACCTGGAAACACCATATATTTT. Encoded protein: CSARDRGPGNTIYF.

This sequence joins TRBV12-5 and TRBJ2-5; 8 positions match TRBD2. This CDR3 has 14 amino acids. Germline V gene data show CDR1 as LGHNT and CDR2 as FRNRAP. V was pared by 7 bases and J by 4 bases, with 8 bases of the junction left unmatched. CDR3 bases: TGTGCTAGTGCCCGCAGCGGGGGTGGAGAGACCCAGTACTTC. The encoded protein is CASARSGGGETQYF.

The chain joins TRBV5-1 to TRBJ2-2; TRBD2 is a possible D gene (6 bases). CDR1 and CDR2 (germline): SGHRS, YFSETQ. V shed 4 bases and J shed 0 bases, with 10 bases lying between them. The CDR3 sequence is 15 residues long. The CDR3 sequence: CASSTGTPNTGELFF. Written as DNA, the CDR3 is TGCGCCAGCAGCACCGGGACTCCGAACACCGGGGAGCTGTTTTTT. The complete variable domain, with remaining parts taken from reference TRBV5-1 and TRBJ2-2, reads KAGVTQTPRYLIKTRGQQVTLSCSPISGHRSVSWYQQTPGQGLQFLFEYFSETQRNKGNFPGRFSGRQFSNSRSEMNVSTLELGDSALYLCASSTGTPNTGELFFGEGSRLTVL.

This clonotype has only one observation. The chain joins TRBV11-2 to TRBJ2-2; D unresolved. Germline CDR1 reads SGHAT; CDR2 reads FQNNGV. There are 14 residues in the CDR3. V was clipped by 5 bases and J by 8 bases, with 15 bases between them. The CDR3 DNA reads TGTGCCAGCAGCCCTGTCCAGGCAAGGGGGGAGCTGTTTTTT. Translating gives CASSPVQARGELFF.

V usage is TRBV29-1 and J usage is TRBJ2-1; either TRBD1 or TRBD2 may supply D (5 bases each). Deletions cut 7 bases from V and 7 bases from J, with 17 bases between. CDR1 SQVTM and CDR2 ANQGSEA come from the germline V gene. The CDR3 length is 13 residues. The CDR3 loop reads CSEAGTGGNEQFF. The CDR3 nucleotides are TGCAGCGAGGCCGGGACCGGTGGTAATGAGCAGTTCTTC.

This chain joins TRBV28 and TRBJ1-1; D not resolved. CDR1 is MDHEN, CDR2 SYDVKM, per germline. This CDR3 contains 12 residues. The V gene lost 6 bases and the J gene lost 5 bases, with 10 bases spanning the gap. DNA of the CDR3: TGTGCCAGCAGGGTCGGGTCGACTGAAGCTTTCTTT. It is translated as CASRVGSTEAFF.

The V call is TRBV20-1, the J call TRBJ2-2; D unclear. The CDR3 totals 14 residues. Per the germline V gene, CDR1 is DFQATT and CDR2 is SNEGSKA (reference sequence). The V end was cut by 3 bases, the J end by 2 bases, with 10 bases between. Here the CDR3 DNA reads TGCAGTGCTAGTCGTCCCTACAACACCGGGGAGCTGTTTTTT. Amino acid sequence: CSASRPYNTGELFF.

This sequence joins TRBV29-1 and TRBJ1-4; no clear D gene. The CDR3 is 14 amino acids. Germline values: CDR1 SQVTM, CDR2 ANQGSEA. The V and J ends lost 7 bases and 2 bases respectively, with 14 bases between them. The CDR3 bases are TGCAGCGGGAGCCTTTTGGGTACTAATGAAAAACTGTTTTTT. It specifies CSGSLLGTNEKLFF.

In regard to this clonotype: The junction departs from the called germline gene at one end, perhaps through a read error. The CDR3 loop reads CASSLGLRF. In nucleotides, the CDR3 is TGTGCCAGCAGCCTGGGACTACGTTTT. The genes are TRBV7-9 and TRBJ2-3; the match to TRBD2 covers 7 bases. The germline gives CDR1 SEHNR, CDR2 FQNEAQ (reference sequence). CDR3 length: 9 amino acids.

Only one count was recorded for this clonotype. The chain recombines TRBV20-1 with TRBJ2-1, with TRBD2 matching over 11 bases. CDR3 size: 12 residues. CDR1 is DFQATT and CDR2 is SNEGSKA in the germline V gene (reference sequence). V lost 7 bases to trimming and J lost 13 bases; unmatched junction nucleotides: 9. CDR3 protein: CSVPYSGGVQFF. CDR3 coding DNA: TGCAGTGTCCCTTATAGCGGGGGGGTCCAGTTCTTC.

V usage is TRBV6-1 and J usage is TRBJ2-7, with TRBD2 matching over 7 bases. The V and J ends lost 8 bases and 4 bases, in that order; junction bases with no gene match: 2. CDR1 is MNHNS and CDR2 is SASEGT in the germline V gene. CDR3 size: 11 residues. The CDR3 protein is CASREVYEQYV. The CDR3 DNA reads TGTGCCAGCCGGGAGGTTTACGAGCAGTACGTC.

The chain has TRBV4-3 and TRBJ2-7, with D tentatively TRBD1 (6 bases). Trimming stripped 0 bases from V and 7 bases from J, with 22 bases between. The CDR3 is 17 amino acids. Germline-derived CDR1 and CDR2 are LGHNA and YSLEER. The CDR3 sequence: CASSQDWVQGPDGEQYF. The CDR3 DNA reads as TGCGCCAGCAGCCAAGACTGGGTGCAGGGGCCGGACGGAGAGCAGTACTTC.

The rearrangement joins TRBV5-1 to TRBJ2-7; possible D gene TRBD1, 6 bases. CDR3 length: 14 residues. Trimming pared 1 base from V and 2 bases from J, leaving 10 bases between. Germline values: CDR1 SGHRS, CDR2 YFSETQ. DNA for the CDR3: TGCGCCAGCAGCTTGAGTGGGGGCACCTACGAGCAGTACTTC. It specifies CASSLSGGTYEQYF. Based on the CDR3 plus reference TRBV5-1 and TRBJ2-7, the full variable domain is KAGVTQTPRYLIKTRGQQVTLSCSPISGHRSVSWYQQTPGQGLQFLFEYFSETQRNKGNFPGRFSGRQFSNSRSEMNVSTLELGDSALYLCASSLSGGTYEQYFGPGTRLTVT.

The J gene is TRBJ2-7, the V gene TRBV11-2; tentative D call: TRBD2 (5 bases). CDR1 is SGHAT, CDR2 FQNNGV, per germline. The CDR3 sequence is 15 residues long. V shed 0 bases and J shed 3 bases, with 12 bases lying between them. The CDR3 sequence is CASSLDITGFYEQYV. In DNA, the CDR3 is TGTGCCAGCAGCTTAGATATTACGGGATTCTACGAGCAGTACGTC.

This clonotype appeared a single time. CDR3 coding DNA: TGTGCCAGCAGTTTCAATCTAGCGGGGATCCAAGAGACCCAGTACTTC. Protein product: CASSFNLAGIQETQYF. This chain connects TRBV12-3 or TRBV12-4 to TRBJ2-5; 9 bases line up with TRBD2. The J segment lost 1 base and the V segment lost 3 bases, leaving 6 bases of the junction unmatched. The length of the CDR3 is 16 residues.

V is TRBV6-5 and J is TRBJ1-5; possible D gene TRBD1, 6 bases. This CDR3 has 13 amino acids. Germline CDR1 MNHEY, CDR2 SVGAGI. Trimming stripped 5 bases from V and 9 bases from J, with 14 bases between. This CDR3 reads CASSTDRSRPQHF. CDR3 in DNA: TGTGCCAGCAGTACCGACAGGTCCCGGCCCCAGCATTTT.

V is TRBV24-1 and J is TRBJ2-3; D remains ambiguous. Germline V CDR1 and CDR2: KGHDR, SFDVKD. The V end was cut by 3 bases, the J end by 1 base, with 7 bases between. The CDR3 contains 14 residues. The CDR3 here is CATSDPRGTDTQYF. CDR3 DNA: TGTGCCACCAGTGATCCCCGCGGCACAGATACGCAGTATTTT.

V gene TRBV30 combines with J gene TRBJ2-1; TRBD2 matches at 13 bases. The V segment lost 2 bases and the J segment 10 bases; nucleotides outside the gene matches: 8. This CDR3 region has 15 residues. Germline values: CDR1 GTSNPN, CDR2 SVGIG (reference sequence). The CDR3 region is CAWSTGLAGVEEQFF. The CDR3 DNA reads as TGTGCCTGGAGTACTGGACTAGCGGGAGTCGAGGAGCAGTTCTTC. The entire variable domain, with the rest obtained from reference TRBV30 and TRBJ2-1, is as follows: SQTIHQWPATLVQPVGSPLSLECTVEGTSNPNLYWYRQAAGRGLQLLFYSVGIGQISSEVPQNLSASRPQDRQFILSSKKLLLSDSGFYLCAWSTGLAGVEEQFFGPGTRLTVL.